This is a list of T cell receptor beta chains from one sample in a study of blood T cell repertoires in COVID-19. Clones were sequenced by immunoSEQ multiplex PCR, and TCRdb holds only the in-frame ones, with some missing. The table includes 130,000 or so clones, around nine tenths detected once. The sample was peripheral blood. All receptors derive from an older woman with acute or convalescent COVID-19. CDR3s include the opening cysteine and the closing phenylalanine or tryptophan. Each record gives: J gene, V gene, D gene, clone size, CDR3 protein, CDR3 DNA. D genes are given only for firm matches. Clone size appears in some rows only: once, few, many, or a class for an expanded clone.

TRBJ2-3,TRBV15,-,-,CATSLGGTDTQYF,TGTGCCACCAGTCTAGGCGGCACAGATACGCAGTATTTT
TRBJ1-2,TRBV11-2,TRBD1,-,CASSSRQGVGYTF,TGTGCCAGCAGCTCGAGACAGGGTGTAGGCTACACCTTC
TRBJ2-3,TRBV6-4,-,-,CASSSRGTDTQYF,TGTGCCAGCAGCTCCCGGGGCACAGATACGCAGTATTTT
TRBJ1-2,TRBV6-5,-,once,CASSYWGQRNGYTF,TGTGCCAGCAGTTACTGGGGGCAGAGGAATGGCTACACCTTC
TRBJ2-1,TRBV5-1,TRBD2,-,CASSWKSGGLNEQFF,TGCGCCAGCAGCTGGAAAAGCGGGGGCTTAAATGAGCAGTTCTTC
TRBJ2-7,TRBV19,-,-,CASSRQAQYEQYF,TGTGCCAGTAGTCGCCAGGCTCAGTACGAGCAGTACTTC
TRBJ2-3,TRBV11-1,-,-,CASSLGQGGDTQYF,TGTGCCAGCAGCTTAGGCCAGGGGGGCGATACGCAGTATTTT
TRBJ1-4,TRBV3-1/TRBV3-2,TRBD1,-,CASSPQGQGGEKLFF,TGTGCCAGCAGCCCCCAGGGACAGGGGGGCGAAAAACTGTTTTTT
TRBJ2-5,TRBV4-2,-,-,CASSQGAYQETQYF,TGTGCCAGCAGCCAAGGGGCCTACCAAGAGACCCAGTACTTC
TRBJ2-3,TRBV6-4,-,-,CASSDSPRDTQYF,TGTGCCAGCAGTGACTCCCCACGGGATACGCAGTATTTT
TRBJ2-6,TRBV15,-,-,CATQVSGANVLTF,TGTGCCACACAGGTTTCTGGGGCCAACGTCCTGACTTTC
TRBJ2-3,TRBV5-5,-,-,CASSPEWGADTQYF,TGTGCCAGCAGCCCTGAATGGGGCGCAGATACGCAGTATTTT
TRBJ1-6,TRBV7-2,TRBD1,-,CASSLAGTGFNSPLHF,TGTGCCAGCAGCTTAGCCGGGACAGGGTTTAATTCACCCCTCCACTTT
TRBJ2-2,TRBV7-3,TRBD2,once,CASSFQRGSTGELFF,TGTGCCAGCAGCTTCCAGCGGGGGAGCACCGGGGAGCTGTTTTTT
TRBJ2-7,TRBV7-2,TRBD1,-,CASSLDRGLYEQYF,TGTGCCAGCAGCCTTGACAGGGGGCTCTACGAGCAGTACTTC
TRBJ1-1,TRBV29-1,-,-,CSVRLALADTAAEAFF,TGCAGCGTTCGTTTGGCATTGGCCGACACCGCCGCTGAAGCTTTCTTT
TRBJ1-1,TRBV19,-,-,CASSSHGFQGTEAFF,TGTGCCAGTAGTTCACACGGGTTCCAGGGCACTGAAGCTTTCTTT
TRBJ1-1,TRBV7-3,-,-,CASSHKGTRGAWTEAFF,TGTGCCAGCAGCCATAAAGGCACCCGGGGGGCCTGGACTGAAGCTTTCTTT
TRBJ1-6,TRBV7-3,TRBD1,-,CASSLEAGGRNSPLHF,TGTGCCAGCAGCTTAGAGGCAGGGGGCCGTAATTCACCCCTCCACTTT
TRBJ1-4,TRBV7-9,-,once,CASSSQGFEKLFF,TGTGCCAGCAGCTCGCAGGGATTCGAAAAACTGTTTTTT
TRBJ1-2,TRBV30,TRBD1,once,CAWSRDRGTGSYGYTF,TGTGCCTGGTCTCGAGACAGGGGGACGGGGAGCTATGGCTACACCTTC
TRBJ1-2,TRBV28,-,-,CASSTPVERYGYTF,TGTGCCAGCAGTACCCCGGTGGAGCGCTATGGCTACACCTTC
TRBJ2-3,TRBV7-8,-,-,CAGSRDLTDTQYF,TGTGCCGGATCTAGAGACCTCACAGATACGCAGTATTTT
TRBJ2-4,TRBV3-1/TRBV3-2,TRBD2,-,CASSPYGTSGAAKNIQYF,TGTGCCAGCAGCCCTTACGGGACTAGCGGAGCAGCCAAAAACATTCAGTACTTC
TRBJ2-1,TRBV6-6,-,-,CASSYDQGRVQFF,TGTGCCAGCAGTTACGATCAGGGTCGAGTACAGTTCTTC
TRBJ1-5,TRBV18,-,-,CASYNTSARRGNQPQHF,TGTGCCAGCTACAACACTTCGGCCAGGCGGGGCAATCAGCCCCAGCATTTT
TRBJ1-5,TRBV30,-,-,CAWSEWDKGNQPQHF,TGTGCCTGGAGTGAATGGGACAAGGGCAATCAGCCCCAGCATTTT
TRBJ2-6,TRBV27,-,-,CASSRAGISGANVLTF,TGTGCCAGCAGTCGTGCAGGCATCTCTGGGGCCAACGTCCTGACTTTC
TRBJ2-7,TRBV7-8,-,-,CASSRRGYYEQYF,TGTGCCAGCAGCCGTCGGGGGTATTACGAGCAGTACTTC
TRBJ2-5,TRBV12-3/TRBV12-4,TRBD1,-,CASRIQGAPAQYF,TGTGCCAGCAGAATACAGGGGGCCCCCGCCCAGTACTTC
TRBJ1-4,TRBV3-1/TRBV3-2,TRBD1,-,CASSQDPMTGVGEKLFF,TGTGCCAGCAGCCAAGACCCGATGACAGGGGTTGGAGAAAAACTGTTTTTT
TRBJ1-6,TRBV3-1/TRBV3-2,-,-,CASSQDAGTGQSNSPLHF,TGTGCCAGCAGCCAAGATGCCGGAACAGGACAGTCGAATTCACCCCTCCACTTT
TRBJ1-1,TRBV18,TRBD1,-,CASSPTRDSEAFF,TGTGCCAGCTCACCGACCCGGGACAGTGAAGCTTTCTTT
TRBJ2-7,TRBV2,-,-,CASSDRGFYEQYF,TGTGCCAGCAGTGATCGGGGGTTTTACGAGCAGTACTTC
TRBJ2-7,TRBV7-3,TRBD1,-,CASSPTGGVNEQYF,TGTGCCAGCAGTCCCACAGGGGGCGTAAACGAGCAGTACTTC
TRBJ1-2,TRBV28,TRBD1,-,CASSGPYSLQTGGGRYYGYTF,TGTGCCAGCAGCGGGCCCTACTCCCTTCAGACAGGGGGCGGGAGGTACTATGGCTACACCTTC
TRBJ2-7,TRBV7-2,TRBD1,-,CASSSRGQGSYEQYF,TGTGCCAGCAGCTCCCGGGGACAGGGTTCCTACGAGCAGTACTTC
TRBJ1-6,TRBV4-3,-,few,CASSLFFPLGASNSPLHF,TGCGCCAGCAGCCTATTTTTTCCTCTGGGGGCCTCGAATTCACCCCTCCACTTT
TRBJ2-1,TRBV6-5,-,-,CASRVAVSSYNEQFF,TGTGCCAGCAGAGTAGCGGTTAGCTCCTACAATGAGCAGTTCTTC
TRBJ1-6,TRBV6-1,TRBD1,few,CASSENIGQVYSPLHF,TGTGCCAGCAGTGAAAACATCGGACAGGTTTATTCACCCCTCCACTTT
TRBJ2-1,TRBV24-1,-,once,CATSATGDEQFF,TGTGCCACCAGTGCCACGGGGGATGAGCAGTTCTTC
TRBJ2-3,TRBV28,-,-,CASSLPLSRGPEDTQYF,TGTGCCAGCAGTTTACCGCTTTCGCGGGGGCCTGAAGATACGCAGTATTTT
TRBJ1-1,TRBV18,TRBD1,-,CASSLKNRGQEAFF,TGTGCCAGCTCACTCAAGAACAGGGGGCAAGAAGCTTTCTTT
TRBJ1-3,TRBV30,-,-,CAWRGGNSGNTIYF,TGTGCCTGGAGGGGAGGGAACTCTGGAAACACCATATATTTT
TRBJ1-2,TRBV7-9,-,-,CASSLRQLIGYTF,TGTGCCAGCAGCTTAAGACAGCTGATCGGCTACACCTTC
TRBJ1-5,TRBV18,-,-,CASSPRSNSNQPQHF,TGTGCCAGCTCCCCGAGGAGTAATAGCAATCAGCCCCAGCATTTT
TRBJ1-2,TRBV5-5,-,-,CASSLRPSSAAYTF,TGTGCCAGCAGCTTGCGACCCTCTTCCGCGGCCTACACCTTC